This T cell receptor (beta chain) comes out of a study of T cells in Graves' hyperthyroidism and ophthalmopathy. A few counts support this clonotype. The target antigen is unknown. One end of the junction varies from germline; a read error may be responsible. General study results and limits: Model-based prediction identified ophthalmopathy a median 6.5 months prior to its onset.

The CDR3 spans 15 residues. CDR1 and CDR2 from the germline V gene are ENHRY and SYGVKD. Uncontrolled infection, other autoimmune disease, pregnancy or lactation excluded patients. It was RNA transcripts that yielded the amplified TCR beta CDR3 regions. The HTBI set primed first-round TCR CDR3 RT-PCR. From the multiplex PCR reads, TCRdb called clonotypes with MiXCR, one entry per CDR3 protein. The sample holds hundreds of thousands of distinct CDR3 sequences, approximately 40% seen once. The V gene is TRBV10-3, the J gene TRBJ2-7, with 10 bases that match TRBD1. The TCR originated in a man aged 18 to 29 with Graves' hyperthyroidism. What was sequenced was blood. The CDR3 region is CASSYRDRGRDEQYF. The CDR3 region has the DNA TGTGCCAGCAGTTACAGGGACAGGGGTCGGGACGAGCAGTACTTC.